The 21 T cell receptor beta chains below come from one sample, sequenced in a study of T cell responses to AZD1222 COVID-19 vaccine. Sequencing was performed with immunoSEQ multiplex PCR; in TCRdb, only in-frame clones are kept and a portion is missing. Of some 150,000 clones listed, 94% are singletons. The material was peripheral blood, obtained on day 0 of AZD1222 vaccination. These receptors were collected from an adult in good health.

The V gene is TRBV7-7, the J gene TRBJ2-3; 7 bases align to TRBD2. Germline CDR1 and CDR2: SSHAT and FNYEAQ (reference sequence). The CDR3 length is 15 residues. The trim removed 3 bases at V and 5 bases at J, leaving 8 bases unmatched. CDR3 DNA sequence: TGTGCCAGCAGCTTCGGGACTACGGTTGGAGATACGCAGTATTTT. Translating it yields CASSFGTTVGDTQYF.

This rearrangement joins TRBV2 to TRBJ2-1; 7 bases align to TRBD1. The CDR3 totals 16 residues. With V trimmed by 4 bases and J by 8 bases, 14 bases remained unmatched. Germline-derived CDR1 and CDR2 are SNHLY and FYNNEI. This CDR3 is CASSVSATGTRDEQFF. The CDR3 region has the DNA TGTGCCAGCAGTGTTTCCGCGACAGGGACGAGGGATGAGCAGTTCTTC.

The rearrangement joins TRBV19 to TRBJ1-5; D gene unclear. CDR3 size: 13 residues. Looked up from germline, CDR1 is LNHDA and CDR2 is SQIVND (reference sequence). Between the trimmed V and J ends, which lost 6 bases and 0 bases, there was a span of 6 bases. The CDR3 nucleotides read TGTGCCAGTAGGGGATATAGCAATCAGCCCCAGCATTTT. This sequence encodes CASRGYSNQPQHF.

V gene TRBV3-1 (or the pseudogene TRBV3-2) combines with J gene TRBJ1-5; no firm D call. The CDR3 is made up of 12 amino acids. Deletions cut 8 bases from V and 1 base from J, with 6 bases between. CDR1 is LGHDT, CDR2 YNNKEL, per germline (reference sequence). In nucleotides, the CDR3 is TGTGCCAGCGGTCTGAGCAATCAGCCCCAGCATTTT. Translating it yields CASGLSNQPQHF.

The chain is built from TRBV11-2 and TRBJ1-6; the D gene is possibly TRBD1 (6 bases). Per the germline V gene, CDR1 is SGHAT and CDR2 is FQNNGV. V was pared by 2 bases and J by 9 bases, with 17 bases between. The CDR3 consists of 16 residues. The CDR3 DNA sequence: TGTGCCAGCAGCTTAATAAGCGTCAGGGGTGGTTCACCCCTCCACTTT. Amino acid sequence: CASSLISVRGGSPLHF.

CDR3 coding DNA: TGTGCCAGCAGGGATAATTCACCCCTCCACTTT. Protein: CASRDNSPLHF. The chain links TRBV11-2 to TRBJ1-6, with no clear D. The CDR3 spans 11 residues. Trimming took 6 bases from V and 5 from J, leaving 2 bases between them. The germline gives CDR1 SGHAT, CDR2 FQNNGV.

The sample holds one count of this clone. The J gene is TRBJ1-4, the V gene TRBV5-4; 9 nucleotides align to TRBD1. Germline CDR1 SGHNT, CDR2 YYREEE (reference sequence). The CDR3 loop spans 17 amino acids. Trimming removed 4 bases from V and 5 bases from J; junction bases left unmatched: 12. In DNA, the CDR3 is TGTGCCAGCAGCCCTCAGCCCCCGGGACAGGGAAATGAAAAACTGTTTTTT. Translation gives CASSPQPPGQGNEKLFF.

This clone has just one count. The rearrangement joins TRBV28 to TRBJ1-5, with D uncertain. Germline V gene data show CDR1 as MDHEN and CDR2 as SYDVKM. Trimming stripped 6 bases from V and 9 bases from J, with 12 bases between. The CDR3 extends over 12 amino acids. The CDR3 spells CASSPPGWPQHF. The DNA of the CDR3 is TGTGCCAGCAGCCCGCCGGGGTGGCCCCAGCATTTT.

The V gene is TRBV6-5, the J gene TRBJ1-3; 7 positions agree with TRBD1. CDR1 MNHEY and CDR2 SVGAGI come from the germline V gene. CDR3 length equals 15 residues. J was trimmed by 4 bases and V by 5 bases; bases with no gene match: 8. CDR3 sequence (DNA): TGTGCCAGCAGTATACAGGGGTACCCAGGAAACACCATATATTTT. Translated, it gives CASSIQGYPGNTIYF.

The V call is TRBV25-1, the J call TRBJ1-1; TRBD1 agrees at 8 bases. V lost 5 bases and J lost 2; bases outside the gene matches: 7. The CDR3 runs 15 residues. In germline, CDR1 is MGHDK, CDR2 SYGVNS. This CDR3 is CASSWRQGINTEAFF. CDR3 sequence (DNA): TGTGCCAGCAGTTGGAGACAGGGGATTAACACTGAAGCTTTCTTT. Full variable domain (outside the CDR3, taken from reference TRBV25-1 and TRBJ1-1): EADIYQTPRYLVIGTGKKITLECSQTMGHDKMYWYQQDPGMELHLIHYSYGVNSTEKGDLSSESTVSRIRTEHFPLTLESARPSHTSQYLCASSWRQGINTEAFFGQGTRLTVV.

This clone came up once. The V and J genes are TRBV2 and TRBJ1-2; D ambiguous. The V gene lost 2 bases and the J gene lost 7 bases, with 20 bases spanning the gap. CDR3 length: 16 amino acids. Per the germline V gene, CDR1 is SNHLY and CDR2 is FYNNEI. The DNA of the CDR3 is TGTGCCAGCAGTGAAACATACAAGGGAGCTAAGTCTGGCTACACCTTC. It specifies CASSETYKGAKSGYTF.

This chain joins TRBV4-2 and TRBJ1-3; maybe TRBD1 (6 bases). Germline V gene sequence: CDR1 LGHNA, CDR2 YNFKEQ. The CDR3 length is 17 residues. V was shortened by 2 bases and J by 1 base, with 15 bases between the two germline ends. The CDR3 reads CASSQSHHRDSGNTIYF. DNA for the CDR3: TGTGCCAGCAGCCAATCGCACCACAGGGATTCTGGAAACACCATATATTTT.

V and J are TRBV6-5 and TRBJ1-2; D gene unclear. The CDR3 extends over 13 amino acids. The V and J ends lost 0 bases and 8 bases respectively, with 10 bases between them. Germline V gene lookup returns CDR1 MNHEY and CDR2 SVGAGI. Here the CDR3 DNA reads TGTGCCAGCAGTTACTCGACCAGTATCGGCTACACCTTC. This codes for CASSYSTSIGYTF.

This chain joins TRBV6-5 and TRBJ1-2; the match to TRBD1 covers 7 bases. J was trimmed by 3 bases and V by 6 bases; bases with no gene match: 4. The CDR3 length is 13 residues. The germline CDR1 and CDR2 sequences are MNHEY and SVGAGI. The CDR3 is CASSLGTDYGYTF. The CDR3 coding sequence is TGTGCCAGCAGCCTCGGGACAGACTATGGCTACACCTTC.

This clone occurred once. The chain couples TRBV19 to TRBJ1-5; D call uncertain. In germline, CDR1 is LNHDA, CDR2 SQIVND (reference sequence). V lost 7 bases, J lost 2 bases, and 9 bases lay in between. The CDR3 extends over 13 amino acids. The CDR3 DNA reads TGTGCCAGTACAACCCAGCGCAATCAGCCCCAGCATTTT. This translates into CASTTQRNQPQHF.

As concerns this clone: Other DNA sequences in the sample encode the same CDR3. This rearrangement joins TRBV29-1 to TRBJ1-1, with D hard to call. V was trimmed by 4 bases and J by 4 bases, leaving 10 bases between them. From germline, CDR1 is SQVTM and CDR2 ANQGSEA. The CDR3 runs 12 residues. CDR3 sequence reads: CSVVGGGTEAFF. The CDR3 DNA sequence: TGCAGCGTTGTTGGCGGTGGCACTGAAGCTTTCTTT.

This clone was seen at least ten times. The chain links TRBV5-1 to TRBJ1-2, with a possible D match to TRBD1 (5 bases). CDR1 SGHRS and CDR2 YFSETQ come from the germline V gene. The CDR3 totals 14 residues. V was cut by 0 bases and J by 4 bases, with 10 bases left in between. The CDR3 sequence: CASSLGGSPYGYTF. CDR3 bases: TGCGCCAGCAGCTTGGGGGGCTCACCCTATGGCTACACCTTC.

The chain combines TRBV19 with TRBJ1-4, with D perhaps TRBD1 (5 bases). Per germline, CDR1 LNHDA and CDR2 SQIVND (reference sequence). The CDR3 has 16 amino acids. V was shortened by 3 bases and J by 5 bases, with 16 bases between the two germline ends. This CDR3 is CASSMKSMAGNEKLFF. DNA of the CDR3: TGTGCCAGTAGTATGAAGAGCATGGCAGGGAATGAAAAACTGTTTTTT.

The chain is built from TRBV28 and TRBJ1-2, with TRBD1 as a possible D gene (5 bases). The CDR3 is 14 residues long. The germline V gene encodes CDR1 MDHEN and CDR2 SYDVKM. Trimming pared 8 bases from V and 3 bases from J, leaving 16 bases between. CDR3 coding DNA: TGTGCCAGCCGCCTGGGGCAGCGGGACTATGGCTACACCTTC. Translated, it gives CASRLGQRDYGYTF.

The chain is built from TRBV12-3 or TRBV12-4 and TRBJ1-1, with 9 bases identical to TRBD1. Trimming at V came to 6 bases and at J to 1 base, leaving 0 bases not matched to a gene. The CDR3 is 13 residues long. CDR3 region: CASRDRGNTEAFF. Written as DNA, the CDR3 is TGTGCCAGCAGGGACAGGGGGAACACTGAAGCTTTCTTT.

The chain combines TRBV7-9 with TRBJ2-7, with 10 bases identical to TRBD2. J gave up 2 bases and V 5 bases, and 3 bases lay outside the gene matches. Germline assignment: CDR1 SEHNR and CDR2 FQNEAQ (reference sequence). The CDR3 is made up of 14 amino acids. The CDR3 DNA follows: TGTGCCAGCAGCCCGGGACTAGCGCCCTACGAGCAGTACGTC. It specifies CASSPGLAPYEQYV.